The text below deals with one TCR beta chain. The target antigen is unknown. The sample originates from a study of T cells in Graves' hyperthyroidism and ophthalmopathy. At the level of the study: Peripheral blood was drawn at first diagnosis, prior to all treatment.

Overall study findings and caveats: Most thyroid clonotypes expanded above 0.001 appeared in blood too. Stable hyperthyroidism and ophthalmopathy were separated using 13 V-J signatures.

Germline CDR1 and CDR2: LGHNT and FRNRAP. CDR3 size: 22 residues. V shed 3 bases and J shed 2 bases, with 32 bases lying between them. From RNA transcripts, TCR beta CDR3 regions were amplified. TCR CDR3 regions were first amplified by RT-PCR with HTBI primers. In TCRdb, the multiplex PCR reads were re-called with MiXCR into one record per CDR3 protein. The table includes about 480,000 distinct CDR3 sequences, around a fifth detected once. The chain has TRBV12-5 and TRBJ2-1; D possibly matches TRBD1 or TRBD2 (5 bases each). The sequence was obtained from a woman in her 70s with Graves' ophthalmopathy. Sequencing used blood. The CDR3: CASGFQIKLGTLTTPPYNEQFF. For the CDR3, the DNA is TGTGCTAGTGGTTTTCAAATTAAGCTCGGGACCCTCACCACCCCACCCTACAATGAGCAGTTCTTC.